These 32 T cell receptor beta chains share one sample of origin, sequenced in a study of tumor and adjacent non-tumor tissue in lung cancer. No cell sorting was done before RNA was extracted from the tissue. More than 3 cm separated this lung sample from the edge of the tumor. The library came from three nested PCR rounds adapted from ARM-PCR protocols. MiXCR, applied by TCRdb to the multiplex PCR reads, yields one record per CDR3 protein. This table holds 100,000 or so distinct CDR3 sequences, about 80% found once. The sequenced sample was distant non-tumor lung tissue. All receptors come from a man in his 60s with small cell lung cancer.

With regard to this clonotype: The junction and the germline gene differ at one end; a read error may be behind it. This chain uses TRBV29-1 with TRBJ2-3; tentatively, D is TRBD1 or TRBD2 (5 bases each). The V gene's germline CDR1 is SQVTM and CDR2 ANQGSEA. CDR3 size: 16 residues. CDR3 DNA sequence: TGTAGCGTTGCGAGCGAGAGGGGATCCTCTGTGGATACGCAGTATTTT. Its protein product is CSVASERGSSVDTQYF.

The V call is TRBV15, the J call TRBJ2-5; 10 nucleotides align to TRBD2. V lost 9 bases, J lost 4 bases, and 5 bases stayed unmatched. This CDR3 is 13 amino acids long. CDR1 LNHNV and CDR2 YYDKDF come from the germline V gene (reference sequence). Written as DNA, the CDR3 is TGTGCCACTAGGGTAGCGGGAGGAGAGACCCAGTACTTC. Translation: CATRVAGGETQYF.

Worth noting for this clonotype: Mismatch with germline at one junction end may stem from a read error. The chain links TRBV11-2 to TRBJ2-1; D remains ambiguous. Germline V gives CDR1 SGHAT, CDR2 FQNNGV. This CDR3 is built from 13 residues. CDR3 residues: CAISLGHNNEQFF. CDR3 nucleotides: TGTGCCATCAGCTTAGGGCACAACAATGAGCAGTTCTTC.

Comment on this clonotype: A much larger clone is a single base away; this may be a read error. The CDR3 is CASSEGLAWYNEQFF. In DNA form, the CDR3 reads TGTGCCAGCAGTGAGGGACTAGCGTGGTACAATGAGCAGTTCTTC. The chain couples TRBV6-4 to TRBJ2-1, with 10 bases lining up with TRBD2. The germline CDR1 and CDR2 sequences are MRHNA and SNTAGT. The V segment lost 3 bases and the J segment 4 bases; nucleotides outside the gene matches: 3. The CDR3 is made up of 15 amino acids.

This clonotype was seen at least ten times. CDR3 region: CASSSSDHNEKLFF. The CDR3 bases are TGTGCCAGCAGTTCCTCCGACCATAATGAAAAACTGTTTTTT. The chain links TRBV12-3 or TRBV12-4 to TRBJ1-4, with D unresolved. The CDR3 is made up of 14 amino acids. V lost 4 bases, J lost 4 bases, and 10 bases lay in between.

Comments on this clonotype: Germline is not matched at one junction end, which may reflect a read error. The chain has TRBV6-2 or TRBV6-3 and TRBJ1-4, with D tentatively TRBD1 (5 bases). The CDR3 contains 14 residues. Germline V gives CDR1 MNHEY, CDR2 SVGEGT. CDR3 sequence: CTSRLDSVYEKLIF. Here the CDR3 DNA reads TGTACCAGCAGACTTGACAGCGTCTATGAAAAACTGATTTTT.

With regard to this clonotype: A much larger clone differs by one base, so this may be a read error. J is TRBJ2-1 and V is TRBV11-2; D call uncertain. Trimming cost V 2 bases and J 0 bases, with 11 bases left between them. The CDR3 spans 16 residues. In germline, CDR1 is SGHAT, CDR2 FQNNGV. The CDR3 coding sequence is TGTGCCAGCAGCTTAATAACGGCCAGCTCCTACAATGAGCAGTTCTTC. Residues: CASSLITASSYNEQFF.

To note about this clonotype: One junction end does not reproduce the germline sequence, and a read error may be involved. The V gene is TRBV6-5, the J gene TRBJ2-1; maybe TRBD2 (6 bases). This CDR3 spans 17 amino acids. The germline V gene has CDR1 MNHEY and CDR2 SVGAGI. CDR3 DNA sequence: TGTGCCAGCAGTTACCCGATCTGGGGACTGGCGGACAATGTGCAGTTCTTC. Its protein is CASSYPIWGLADNVQFF.

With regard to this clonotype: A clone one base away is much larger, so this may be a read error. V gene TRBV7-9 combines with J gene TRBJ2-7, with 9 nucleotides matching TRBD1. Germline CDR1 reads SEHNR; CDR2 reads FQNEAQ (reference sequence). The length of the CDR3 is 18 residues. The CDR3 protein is CTSSLARQGGIQQYEQYF. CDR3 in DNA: TGTACCAGCAGCTTAGCCCGACAGGGGGGGATCCAACAATACGAGCAGTACTTC. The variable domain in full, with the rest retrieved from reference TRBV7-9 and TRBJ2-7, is DTGVSQNPRHKITKRGQNVTFRCDPISEHNRLYWYRQTLGQGPEFLTYFQNEAQLEKSRLLSDRFSAERPKGSFSTLEIQRTEQGDSAMYLCTSSLARQGGIQQYEQYFGPGTRLTVT.

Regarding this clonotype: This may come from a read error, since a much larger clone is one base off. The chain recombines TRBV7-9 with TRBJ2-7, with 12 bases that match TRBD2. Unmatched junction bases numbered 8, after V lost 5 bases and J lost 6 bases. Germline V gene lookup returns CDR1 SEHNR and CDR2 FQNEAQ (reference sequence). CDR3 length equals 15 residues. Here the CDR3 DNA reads TGTGCCAGCAGCAACCGGACTAGCGGGACCTGCGAGCAGTACTTC. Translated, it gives CASSNRTSGTCEQYF.

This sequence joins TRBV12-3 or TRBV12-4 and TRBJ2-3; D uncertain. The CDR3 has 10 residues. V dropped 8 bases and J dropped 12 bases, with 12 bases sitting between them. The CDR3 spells CASGEYIQYF. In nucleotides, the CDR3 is TGTGCCAGCGGTGAATATATCCAGTATTTT.

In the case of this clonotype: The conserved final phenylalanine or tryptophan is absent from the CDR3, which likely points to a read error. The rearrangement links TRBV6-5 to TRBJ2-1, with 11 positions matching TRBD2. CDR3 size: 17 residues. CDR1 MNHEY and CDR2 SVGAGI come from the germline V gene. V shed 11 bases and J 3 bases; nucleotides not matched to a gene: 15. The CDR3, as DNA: TGTGCCTGCCGAACCCTTAGCGGGAGGGCCGGCTACAATGAGCAGTTCCTC. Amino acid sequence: CACRTLSGRAGYNEQFL.

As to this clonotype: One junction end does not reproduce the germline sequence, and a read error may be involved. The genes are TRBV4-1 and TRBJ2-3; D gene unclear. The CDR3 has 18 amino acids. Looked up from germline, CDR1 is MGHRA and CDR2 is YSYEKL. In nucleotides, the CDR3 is TGCGCCAGCAGCCAAGAGCAGCCTAGGACGCTACTCTTTCATACGCAGTATTTC. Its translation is CASSQEQPRTLLFHTQYF.

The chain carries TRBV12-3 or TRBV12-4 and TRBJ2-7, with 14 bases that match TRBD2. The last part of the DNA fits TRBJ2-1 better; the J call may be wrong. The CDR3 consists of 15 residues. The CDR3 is CASSLGLAGDYEQFF. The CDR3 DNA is TGTGCCAGCAGTCTGGGACTAGCGGGAGACTACGAGCAGTTCTTC.

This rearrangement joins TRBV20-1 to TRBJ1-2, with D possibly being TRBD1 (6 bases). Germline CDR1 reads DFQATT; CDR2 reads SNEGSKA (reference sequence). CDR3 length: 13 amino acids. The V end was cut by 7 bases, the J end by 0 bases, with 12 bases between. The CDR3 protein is CSVTRQANYGYTF. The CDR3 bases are TGCAGTGTTACCAGACAGGCTAACTATGGCTACACCTTC.

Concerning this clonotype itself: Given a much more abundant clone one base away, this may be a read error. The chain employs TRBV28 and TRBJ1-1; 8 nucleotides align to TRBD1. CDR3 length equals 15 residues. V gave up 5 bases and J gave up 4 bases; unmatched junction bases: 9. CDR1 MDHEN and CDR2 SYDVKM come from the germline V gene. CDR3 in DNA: TGTGCCAGCAGTCCCGGACAGGGATGGATCACTGAAGCTTTCTTT. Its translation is CASSPGQGWITEAFF. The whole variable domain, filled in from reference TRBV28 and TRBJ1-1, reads DVKVTQSSRYLVKRTGEKVFLECVQDMDHENMFWYRQDPGLGLRLIYFSYDVKMKEKGDIPEGYSVSREKKERFSLILESASTNQTSMYLCASSPGQGWITEAFFGQGTRLTVV.

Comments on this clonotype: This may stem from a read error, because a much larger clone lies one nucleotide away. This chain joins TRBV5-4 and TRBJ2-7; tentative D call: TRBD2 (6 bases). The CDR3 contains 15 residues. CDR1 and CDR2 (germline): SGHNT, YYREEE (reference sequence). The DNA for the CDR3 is TGTTCCAGCAGCTTGGTCCGGGAGACGGTCAGCGAGCAGTACTTC. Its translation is CSSSLVRETVSEQYF.

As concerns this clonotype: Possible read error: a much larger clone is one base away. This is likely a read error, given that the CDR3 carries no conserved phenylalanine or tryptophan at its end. The CDR3 DNA is TGTGCCAGCAGTGATCCCCCAAGGGGCTTCGGGGAAAAACTGTTTTCT. Its protein is CASSDPPRGFGEKLFS. The V gene is TRBV6-1, the J gene TRBJ1-4, with D perhaps TRBD1 (5 bases). The ends were cut back, 3 bases at V and 8 bases at J, with 19 bases in the middle. The CDR3 length is 16 residues. Germline lookup yields CDR1 MNHNS and CDR2 SASEGT.

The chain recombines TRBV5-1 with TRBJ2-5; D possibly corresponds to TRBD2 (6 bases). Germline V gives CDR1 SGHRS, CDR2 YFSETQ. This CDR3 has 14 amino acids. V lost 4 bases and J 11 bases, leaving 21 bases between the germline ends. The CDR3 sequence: CASSRDGLQGTQYF. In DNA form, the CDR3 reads TGCGCCAGCAGCAGGGACGGGCTCCAAGGGACTCAGTACTTC. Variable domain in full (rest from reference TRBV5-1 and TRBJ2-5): KAGVTQTPRYLIKTRGQQVTLSCSPISGHRSVSWYQQTPGQGLQFLFEYFSETQRNKGNFPGRFSGRQFSNSRSEMNVSTLELGDSALYLCASSRDGLQGTQYFGPGTRLLVL.

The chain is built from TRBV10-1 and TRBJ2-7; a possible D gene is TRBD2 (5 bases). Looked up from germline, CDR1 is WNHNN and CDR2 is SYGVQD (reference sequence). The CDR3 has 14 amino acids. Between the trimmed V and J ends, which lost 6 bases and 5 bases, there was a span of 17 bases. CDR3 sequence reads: CASSGVGSPNEQYV. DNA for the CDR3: TGCGCCAGCAGCGGAGTAGGGAGCCCTAACGAGCAGTACGTC.

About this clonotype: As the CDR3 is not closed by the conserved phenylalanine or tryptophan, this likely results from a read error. The CDR3 loop reads CSAEPGTSGPYEQYY. In DNA form, the CDR3 reads TGCAGTGCTGAACCCGGGACTAGTGGGCCCTACGAGCAGTACTAC. The chain couples TRBV20-1 to TRBJ2-7; 8 bases align to TRBD2. Germline V gene sequence: CDR1 DFQATT, CDR2 SNEGSKA (reference sequence). The CDR3 sequence is 15 residues long. The junction had 11 bases not matched to a gene; V was cut back by 5 bases and J by 2 bases.

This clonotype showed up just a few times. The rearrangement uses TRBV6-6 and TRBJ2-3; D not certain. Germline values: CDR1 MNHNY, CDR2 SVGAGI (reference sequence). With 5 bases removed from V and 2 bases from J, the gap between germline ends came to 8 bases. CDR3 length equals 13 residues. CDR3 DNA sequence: TGTGCCAGCAGTCGTCTCGACACAGATACGCAGTATTTT. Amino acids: CASSRLDTDTQYF.

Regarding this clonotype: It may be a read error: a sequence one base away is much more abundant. The CDR3 reads CSASRRGLTDTQYF. CDR3 DNA sequence: TGCAGTGCTAGTCGGCGGGGGCTCACAGATACGCAGTATTTT. The V and J genes are TRBV20-1 and TRBJ2-3, with D perhaps matching TRBD2 (7 bases). The CDR3 loop spans 14 amino acids. The V gene's germline CDR1 is DFQATT and CDR2 SNEGSKA (reference sequence). Trimming shortened V by 3 bases and J by 2 bases, and 12 bases separated the two germline ends.

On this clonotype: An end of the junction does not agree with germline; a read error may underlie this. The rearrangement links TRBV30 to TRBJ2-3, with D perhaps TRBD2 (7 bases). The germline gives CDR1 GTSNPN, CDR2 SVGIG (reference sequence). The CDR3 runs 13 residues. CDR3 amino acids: CAWTNGRTDTQYF. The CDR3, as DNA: TGTGCCTGGACTAACGGGAGGACAGATACGCAATATTTT.

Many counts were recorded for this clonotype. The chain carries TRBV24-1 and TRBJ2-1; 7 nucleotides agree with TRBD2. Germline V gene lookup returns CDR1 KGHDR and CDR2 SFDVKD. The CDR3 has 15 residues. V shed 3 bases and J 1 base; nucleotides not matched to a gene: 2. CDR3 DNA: TGTGCCACCAGTGATCCAGCGGGATCCTACAATGAGCAGTTCTTC. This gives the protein CATSDPAGSYNEQFF.

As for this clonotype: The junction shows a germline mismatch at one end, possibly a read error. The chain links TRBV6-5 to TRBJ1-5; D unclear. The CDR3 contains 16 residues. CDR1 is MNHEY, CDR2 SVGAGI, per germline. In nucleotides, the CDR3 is TGTGTCAGCTGTTCCACCGGGCCTCTAGGGAATCAGCCCCAGCATTTT. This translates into CVSCSTGPLGNQPQHF.

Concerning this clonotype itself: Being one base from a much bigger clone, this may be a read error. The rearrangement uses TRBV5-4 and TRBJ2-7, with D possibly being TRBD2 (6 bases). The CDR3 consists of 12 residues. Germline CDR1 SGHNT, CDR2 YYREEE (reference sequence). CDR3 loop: CVSSRRGYEQYF. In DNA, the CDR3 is TGTGTCAGCAGCCGGAGGGGCTACGAGCAGTACTTC. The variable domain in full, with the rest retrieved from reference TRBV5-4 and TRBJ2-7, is ETGVTQSPTHLIKTRGQQVTLRCSSQSGHNTVSWYQQALGQGPQFIFQYYREEENGRGNFPPRFSGLQFPNYSSELNVNALELDDSALYLCVSSRRGYEQYFGPGTRLTVT.

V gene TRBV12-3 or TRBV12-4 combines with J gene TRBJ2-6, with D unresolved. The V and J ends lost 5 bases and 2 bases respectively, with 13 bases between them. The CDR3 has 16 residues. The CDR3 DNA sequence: TGTGCCAGCAGTCCCTTCATATACCCTGGGGCCAACGTCCTGACTTTC. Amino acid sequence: CASSPFIYPGANVLTF.

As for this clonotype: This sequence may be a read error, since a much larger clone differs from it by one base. In DNA form, the CDR3 reads TGTGCCAGCAGCTTGTTACGAGCCTCCTCTAACACCAGGGAGCTGTTTTTT. It specifies CASSLLRASSNTRELFF. The rearrangement uses TRBV5-5 and TRBJ2-2, with D hard to call. Per germline, CDR1 SGHKS and CDR2 YYEKEE (reference sequence). CDR3 length: 17 amino acids.

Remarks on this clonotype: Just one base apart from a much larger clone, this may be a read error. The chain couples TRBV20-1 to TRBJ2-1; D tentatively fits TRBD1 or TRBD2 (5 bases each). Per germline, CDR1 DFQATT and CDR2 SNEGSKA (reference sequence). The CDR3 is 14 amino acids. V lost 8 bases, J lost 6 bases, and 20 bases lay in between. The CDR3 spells CSTQRDPTTNEQFF. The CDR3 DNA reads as TGCAGTACCCAAAGGGACCCCACGACCAATGAGCAGTTCTTC.

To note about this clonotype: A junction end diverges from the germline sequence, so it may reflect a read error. CDR3 DNA: TGTGCCAGCAGTGAAGAAAGCTCAGGGGTCAACGTCCTGACTTTC. Protein: CASSEESSGVNVLTF. This chain connects TRBV6-1 to TRBJ2-6; the D gene is possibly TRBD1 (6 bases). Germline values: CDR1 MNHNS, CDR2 SASEGT. CDR3 length equals 15 residues.

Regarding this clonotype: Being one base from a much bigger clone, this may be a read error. CDR3 sequence: CASGSRGGETQYF. The CDR3 nucleotides are TGCGCCAGCGGTTCCAGGGGAGGGGAGACCCAGTACTTC. The V and J genes are TRBV5-1 and TRBJ2-5, with D maybe TRBD2 (7 bases). Trimming took off 7 bases at V and 5 bases at J, with 15 bases between the two ends. The CDR3 consists of 13 residues. CDR1 is SGHRS, CDR2 YFSETQ, per germline.